The clone carrying this TCR beta chain was observed many times. The data stem from a study of T cells in Graves' hyperthyroidism and ophthalmopathy. The investigators amplified TCR beta CDR3 regions from RNA transcripts. HTBI primers drove first-round RT-PCR of the TCR CDR3. TCRdb reprocessed the multiplex PCR reads via MiXCR and lists one record per CDR3 protein. The table has 610,000 or so distinct CDR3 sequences, more than 45% seen once. Absent ophthalmopathy progression within 18 months defined stable Graves' hyperthyroidism. Hyperthyroidism in the patients, aged 18 to 65, was newly diagnosed and under 2 months in duration. Clinicians diagnosed patients from clinical symptoms, serum thyroxine and TRAb, thyroid ultrasound and orbital computed tomography. Material for sequencing was peripheral blood or thyroid tissue (not recorded which). The receptor was derived from a woman between 18 and 29 years old with Graves' hyperthyroidism.

CDR3 nucleotide sequence: TGTGCCACCAGTGATGACTTGTATGGCTACACCTTC. Protein product: CATSDDLYGYTF. The chain couples TRBV24-1 to TRBJ1-2, with D uncertain. Germline lookup yields CDR1 KGHDR and CDR2 SFDVKD. This CDR3 spans 12 amino acids. V lost 3 bases and J lost 5, with 6 bases in between.